This T cell receptor (beta chain) came from a study of cytomegalovirus exposure and HLA in healthy donors. Broader study findings: Relative to the 666-donor mean, N-insertions were reportedly fewer in an Asian-associated ancestry cluster in a later analysis. With DRB1 most and HLA-C fewest, TCR association rates differed between HLA loci in a later analysis. Excluded were some V segments that proved indistinguishable, including TRBV6-2 and TRBV6-3.

Although they were nominally healthy when sampled, donors likely had unrecorded immune exposures. Germline V gene data show CDR1 as SGHRS and CDR2 as YFSETQ. With 6 bases removed from V and 1 base from J, the gap between germline ends came to 14 bases. This CDR3 has 14 residues. Vbeta (60) and Jbeta (13) primers were used in the PCR. Only in-frame clones appear in the TCRdb table, and some are missing; sequencing was by immunoSEQ multiplex PCR. The sample lists around 210,000 clones, 85% occurring once. Comments on this clone: Antigen unknown.

The receptor was derived from a girl aged 2 to 9 in good health and CMV-seronegative. Input material: PBMCs. V gene TRBV5-1 combines with J gene TRBJ2-7, with D unresolved. CDR3: CASMREPVSYEQYF. The CDR3 DNA reads TGCGCCAGCATGAGAGAGCCGGTATCCTACGAGCAGTACTTC.